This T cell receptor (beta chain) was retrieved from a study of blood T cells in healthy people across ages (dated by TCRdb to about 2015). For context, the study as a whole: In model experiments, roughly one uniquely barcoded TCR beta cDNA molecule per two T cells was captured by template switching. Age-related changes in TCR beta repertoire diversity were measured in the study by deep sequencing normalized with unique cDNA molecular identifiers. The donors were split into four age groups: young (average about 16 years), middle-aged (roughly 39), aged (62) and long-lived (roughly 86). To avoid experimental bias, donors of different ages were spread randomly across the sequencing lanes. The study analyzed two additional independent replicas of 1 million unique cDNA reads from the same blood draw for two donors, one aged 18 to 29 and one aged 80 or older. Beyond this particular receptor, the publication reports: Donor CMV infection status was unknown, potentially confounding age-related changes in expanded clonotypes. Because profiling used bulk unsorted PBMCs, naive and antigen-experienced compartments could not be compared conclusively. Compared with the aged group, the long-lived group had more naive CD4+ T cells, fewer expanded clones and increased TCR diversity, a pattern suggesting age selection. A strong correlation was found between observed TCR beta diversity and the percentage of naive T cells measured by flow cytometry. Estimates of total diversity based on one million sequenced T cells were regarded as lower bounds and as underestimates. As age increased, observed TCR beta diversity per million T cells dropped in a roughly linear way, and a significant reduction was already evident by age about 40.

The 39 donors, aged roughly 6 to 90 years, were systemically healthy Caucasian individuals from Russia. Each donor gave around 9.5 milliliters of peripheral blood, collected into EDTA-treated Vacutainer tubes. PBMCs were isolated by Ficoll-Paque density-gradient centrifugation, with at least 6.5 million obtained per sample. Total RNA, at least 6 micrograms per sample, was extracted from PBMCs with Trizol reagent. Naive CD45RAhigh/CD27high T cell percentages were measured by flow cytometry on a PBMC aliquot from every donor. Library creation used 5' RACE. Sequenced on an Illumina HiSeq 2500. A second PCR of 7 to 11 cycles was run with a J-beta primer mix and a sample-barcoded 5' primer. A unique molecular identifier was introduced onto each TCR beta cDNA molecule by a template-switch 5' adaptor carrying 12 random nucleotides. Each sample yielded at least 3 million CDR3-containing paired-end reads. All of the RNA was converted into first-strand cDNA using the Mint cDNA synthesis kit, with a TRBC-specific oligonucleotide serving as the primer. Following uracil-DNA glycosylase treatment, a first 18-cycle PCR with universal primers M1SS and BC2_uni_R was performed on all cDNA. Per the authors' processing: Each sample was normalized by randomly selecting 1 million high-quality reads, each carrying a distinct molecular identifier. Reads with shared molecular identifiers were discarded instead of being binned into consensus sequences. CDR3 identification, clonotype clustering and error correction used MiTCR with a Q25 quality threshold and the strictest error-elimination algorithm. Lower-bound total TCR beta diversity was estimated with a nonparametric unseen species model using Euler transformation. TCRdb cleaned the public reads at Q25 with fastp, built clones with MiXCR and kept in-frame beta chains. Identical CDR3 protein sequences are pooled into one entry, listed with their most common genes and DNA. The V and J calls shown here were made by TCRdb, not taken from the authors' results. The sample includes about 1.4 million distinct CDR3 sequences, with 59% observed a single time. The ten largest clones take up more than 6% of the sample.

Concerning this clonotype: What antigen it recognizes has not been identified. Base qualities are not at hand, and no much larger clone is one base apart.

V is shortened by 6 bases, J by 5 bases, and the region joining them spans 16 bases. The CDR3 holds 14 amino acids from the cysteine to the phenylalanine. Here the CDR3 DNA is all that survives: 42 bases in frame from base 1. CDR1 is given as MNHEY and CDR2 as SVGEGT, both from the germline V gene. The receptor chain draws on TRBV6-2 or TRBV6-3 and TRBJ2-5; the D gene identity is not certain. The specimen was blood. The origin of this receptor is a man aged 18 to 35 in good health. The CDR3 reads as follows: CASSLLGPRETQYF. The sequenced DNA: TGTGCCAGCAGCCTCCTCGGGCCTCGGGAGACCCAGTACTTC.